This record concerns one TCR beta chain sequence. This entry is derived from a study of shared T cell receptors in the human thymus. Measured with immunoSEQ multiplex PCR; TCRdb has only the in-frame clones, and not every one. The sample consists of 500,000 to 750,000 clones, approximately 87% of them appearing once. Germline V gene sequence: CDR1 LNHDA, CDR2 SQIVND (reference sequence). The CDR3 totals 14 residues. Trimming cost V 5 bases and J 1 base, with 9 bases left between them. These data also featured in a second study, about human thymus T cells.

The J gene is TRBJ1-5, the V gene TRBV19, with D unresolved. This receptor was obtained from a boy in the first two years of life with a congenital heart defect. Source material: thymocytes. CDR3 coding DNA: TGTGCCAGTAGTTGGGCACGGAGCAATCAGCCCCAGCATTTT. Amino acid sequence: CASSWARSNQPQHF. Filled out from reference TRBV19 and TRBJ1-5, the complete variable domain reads DGGITQSPKYLFRKEGQNVTLSCEQNLNHDAMYWYRQDPGQGLRLIYYSQIVNDFQKGDIAEGYSVSREKKESFPLTVTSAQKNPTAFYLCASSWARSNQPQHFGDGTRLSIL.